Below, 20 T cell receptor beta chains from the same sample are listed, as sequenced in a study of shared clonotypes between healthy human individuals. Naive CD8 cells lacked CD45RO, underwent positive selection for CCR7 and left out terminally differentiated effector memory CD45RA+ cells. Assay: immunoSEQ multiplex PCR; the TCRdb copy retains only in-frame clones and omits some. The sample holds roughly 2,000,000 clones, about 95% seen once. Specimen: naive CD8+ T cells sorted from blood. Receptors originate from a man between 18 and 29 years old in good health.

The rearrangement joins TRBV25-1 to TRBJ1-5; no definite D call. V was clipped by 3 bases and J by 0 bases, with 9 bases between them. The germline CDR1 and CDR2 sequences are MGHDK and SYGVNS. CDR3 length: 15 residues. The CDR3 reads CASSEFGSSNQPQHF. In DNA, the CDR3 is TGTGCCAGCAGTGAGTTCGGCAGTAGCAATCAGCCCCAGCATTTT.

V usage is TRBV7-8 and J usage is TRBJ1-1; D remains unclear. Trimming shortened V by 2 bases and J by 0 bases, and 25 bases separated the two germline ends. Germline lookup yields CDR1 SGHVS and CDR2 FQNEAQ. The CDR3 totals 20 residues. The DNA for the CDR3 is TGTGCCAGCAGCTTAATGAGGTCAATCACCCTCGAGTTAATGAACACTGAAGCTTTCTTT. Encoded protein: CASSLMRSITLELMNTEAFF.

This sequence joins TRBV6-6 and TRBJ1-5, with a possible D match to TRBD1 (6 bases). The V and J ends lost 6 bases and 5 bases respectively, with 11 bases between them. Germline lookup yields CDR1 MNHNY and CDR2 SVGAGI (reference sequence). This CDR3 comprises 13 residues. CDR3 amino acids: CASSQGGHQPQHF. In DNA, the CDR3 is TGTGCCAGCAGCCAAGGGGGGCATCAGCCCCAGCATTTT.

CDR3: CASSSGPSGADLFEQYF. CDR3 coding DNA: TGCGCCAGCAGCTCCGGCCCTAGCGGGGCAGACCTTTTTGAGCAGTACTTC. The chain couples TRBV5-1 to TRBJ2-7; 9 bases fit TRBD2. Losses at the gene ends were 3 bases for V and 7 bases for J; bases not matched to a gene: 17. CDR1 is SGHRS and CDR2 is YFSETQ in the germline V gene. The CDR3 spans 17 residues.

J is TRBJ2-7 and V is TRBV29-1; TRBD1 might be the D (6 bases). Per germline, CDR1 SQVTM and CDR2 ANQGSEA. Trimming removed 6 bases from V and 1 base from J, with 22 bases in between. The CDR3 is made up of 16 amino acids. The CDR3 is CSVAGEQGSASYEQYF. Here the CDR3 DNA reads TGCAGCGTCGCAGGCGAACAGGGATCGGCGTCCTACGAGCAGTACTTC.

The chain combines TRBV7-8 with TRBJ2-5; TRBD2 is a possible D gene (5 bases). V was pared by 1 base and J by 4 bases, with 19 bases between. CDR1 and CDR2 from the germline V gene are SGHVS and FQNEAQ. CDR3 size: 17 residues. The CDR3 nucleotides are TGTGCCAGCAGCTTAGTGTTCGCCGGGGTAGAGGGAGAGACCCAGTACTTC. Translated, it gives CASSLVFAGVEGETQYF.

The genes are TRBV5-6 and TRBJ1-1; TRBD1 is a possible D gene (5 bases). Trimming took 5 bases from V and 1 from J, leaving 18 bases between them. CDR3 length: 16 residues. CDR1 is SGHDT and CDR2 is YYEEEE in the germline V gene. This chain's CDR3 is CASRLSSWGGNTEAFF. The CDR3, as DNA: TGTGCCAGCAGGTTGTCATCCTGGGGCGGGAACACTGAAGCTTTCTTT.

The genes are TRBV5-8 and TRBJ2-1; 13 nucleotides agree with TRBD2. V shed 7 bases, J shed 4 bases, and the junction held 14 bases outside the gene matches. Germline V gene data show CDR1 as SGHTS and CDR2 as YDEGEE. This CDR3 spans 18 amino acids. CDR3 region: CASGDGTSGILLYNEQFF. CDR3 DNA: TGTGCCAGCGGCGACGGGACTAGCGGGATTCTACTTTACAATGAGCAGTTCTTC.

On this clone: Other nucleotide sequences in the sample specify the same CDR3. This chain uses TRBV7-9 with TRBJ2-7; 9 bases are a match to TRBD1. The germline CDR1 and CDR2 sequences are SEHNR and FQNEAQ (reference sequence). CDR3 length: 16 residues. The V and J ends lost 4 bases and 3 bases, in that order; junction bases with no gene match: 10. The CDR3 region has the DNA TGTGCCAGCAGCTCTTCAACCGGGACAGGGCTCTACGAGCAGTACTTC. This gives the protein CASSSSTGTGLYEQYF.

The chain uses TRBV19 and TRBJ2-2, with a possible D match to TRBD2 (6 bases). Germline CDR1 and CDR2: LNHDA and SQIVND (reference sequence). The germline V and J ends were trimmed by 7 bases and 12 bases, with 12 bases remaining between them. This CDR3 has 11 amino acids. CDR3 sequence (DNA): TGTGCCAGTAATGGAGGGAGCAAGCTGTTTTTT. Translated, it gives CASNGGSKLFF.

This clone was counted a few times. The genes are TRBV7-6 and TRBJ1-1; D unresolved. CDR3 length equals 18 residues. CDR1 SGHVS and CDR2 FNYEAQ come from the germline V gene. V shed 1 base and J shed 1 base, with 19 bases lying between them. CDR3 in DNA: TGTGCCAGCAGCTTAGGGGTGGAATCTTGGATGGAGAACACTGAAGCTTTCTTT. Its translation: CASSLGVESWMENTEAFF.

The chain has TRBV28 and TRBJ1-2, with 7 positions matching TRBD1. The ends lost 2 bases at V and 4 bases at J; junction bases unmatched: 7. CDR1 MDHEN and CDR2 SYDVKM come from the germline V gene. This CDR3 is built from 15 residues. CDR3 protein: CASSLGAGGVYGYTF. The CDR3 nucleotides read TGTGCCAGCAGTTTAGGGGCAGGGGGGGTCTATGGCTACACCTTC.

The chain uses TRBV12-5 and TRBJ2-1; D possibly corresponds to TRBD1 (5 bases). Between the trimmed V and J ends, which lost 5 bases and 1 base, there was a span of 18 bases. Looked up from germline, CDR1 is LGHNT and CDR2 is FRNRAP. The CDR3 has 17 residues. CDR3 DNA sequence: TGTGCTAGTGGTGGGTCCTCTAGTAGGGGATCCTACAATGAGCAGTTCTTC. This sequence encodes CASGGSSSRGSYNEQFF.

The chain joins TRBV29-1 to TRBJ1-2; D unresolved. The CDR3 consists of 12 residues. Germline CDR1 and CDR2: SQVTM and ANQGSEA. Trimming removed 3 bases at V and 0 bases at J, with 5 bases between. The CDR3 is CSVEVANYGYTF. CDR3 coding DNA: TGCAGCGTTGAGGTAGCTAACTATGGCTACACCTTC.

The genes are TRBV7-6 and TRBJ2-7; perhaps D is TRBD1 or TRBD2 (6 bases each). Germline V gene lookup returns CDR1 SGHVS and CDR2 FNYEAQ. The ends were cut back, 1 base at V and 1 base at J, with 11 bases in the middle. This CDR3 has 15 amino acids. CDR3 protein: CASSLEGGRSYEQYF. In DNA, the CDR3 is TGTGCCAGCAGCTTAGAGGGGGGCAGATCCTACGAGCAGTACTTC.

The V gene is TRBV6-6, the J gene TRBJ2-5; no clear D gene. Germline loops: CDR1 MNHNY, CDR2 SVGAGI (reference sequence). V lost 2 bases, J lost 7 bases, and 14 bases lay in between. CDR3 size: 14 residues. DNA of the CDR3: TGTGCCAGCAGTTACGGTAGCTTTGATGGGACCCAGTACTTC. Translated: CASSYGSFDGTQYF.

The CDR3 here is CASGTSWDSQETQYF. The CDR3 bases are TGTGCTAGTGGCACCAGCTGGGACAGCCAAGAGACCCAGTACTTC. The rearrangement uses TRBV12-5 and TRBJ2-5; 7 bases are shared with TRBD1. J gave up 1 base and V 6 bases, and 8 bases lay outside the gene matches. The germline V gene encodes CDR1 LGHNT and CDR2 FRNRAP. The CDR3 runs to 15 residues.

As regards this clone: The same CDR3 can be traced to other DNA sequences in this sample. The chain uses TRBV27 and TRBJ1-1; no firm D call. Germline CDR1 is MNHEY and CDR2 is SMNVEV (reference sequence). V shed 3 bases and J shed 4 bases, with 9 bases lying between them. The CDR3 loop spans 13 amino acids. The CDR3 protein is CASSFPGGTEAFF. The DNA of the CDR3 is TGTGCCAGCAGTTTCCCAGGAGGCACTGAAGCTTTCTTT.

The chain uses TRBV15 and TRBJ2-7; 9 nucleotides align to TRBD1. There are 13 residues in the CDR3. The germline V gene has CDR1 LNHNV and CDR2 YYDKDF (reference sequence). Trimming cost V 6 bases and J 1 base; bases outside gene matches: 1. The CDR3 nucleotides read TGTGCCACCAGGGGACAGGGATCCTACGAGCAGTACTTC. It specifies CATRGQGSYEQYF. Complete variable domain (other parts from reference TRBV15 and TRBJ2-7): DAMVIQNPRYQVTQFGKPVTLSCSQTLNHNVMYWYQQKSSQAPKLLFHYYDKDFNNEADTPDNFQSRRPNTSFCFLDIRSPGLGDTAMYLCATRGQGSYEQYFGPGTRLTVT.

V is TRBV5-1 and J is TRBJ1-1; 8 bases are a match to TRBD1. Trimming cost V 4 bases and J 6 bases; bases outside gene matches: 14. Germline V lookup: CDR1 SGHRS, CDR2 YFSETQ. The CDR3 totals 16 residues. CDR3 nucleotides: TGCGCCAGCAGCCCGGCAGGGGGCGCCGGCTCGGCTGAAGCTTTCTTT. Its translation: CASSPAGGAGSAEAFF. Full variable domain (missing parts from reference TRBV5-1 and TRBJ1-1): KAGVTQTPRYLIKTRGQQVTLSCSPISGHRSVSWYQQTPGQGLQFLFEYFSETQRNKGNFPGRFSGRQFSNSRSEMNVSTLELGDSALYLCASSPAGGAGSAEAFFGQGTRLTVV.